The 26 T cell receptor beta chains given below trace back to one sample, sequenced in a study of shared clonotypes between healthy human individuals. Produced via immunoSEQ multiplex PCR; TCRdb's table is partial and in-frame only. The repertoire holds some 1,100,000 clones, with around 78% as singletons. The source material was memory CD4+ T cells from PBMCs. Described subset: CD45RA-negative fraction. Receptors were obtained from a man younger than 30 in good health. Some clones in this sample may be carry-over from other donors' samples.

The chain uses TRBV6-1 and TRBJ2-7, with D possibly being TRBD1 (5 bases). CDR1 and CDR2 (germline): MNHNS, SASEGT. V was trimmed by 7 bases and J by 2 bases, leaving 15 bases between them. This CDR3 is 14 amino acids long. The CDR3 DNA sequence: TGTGCCAGCAATAGGGGCGGTGCCGCCTACGAGCAGTACTTC. This gives the protein CASNRGGAAYEQYF.

The chain links TRBV9 to TRBJ2-3; D is unresolved. The V and J ends lost 0 bases and 0 bases respectively, with 11 bases between them. Germline V CDR1 and CDR2: SGDLS, YYNGEE. This CDR3 spans 16 amino acids. Written as DNA, the CDR3 is TGTGCCAGCAGCGTAGCGCCTGGCGGAAGCACAGATACGCAGTATTTT. Translation: CASSVAPGGSTDTQYF.

This chain connects TRBV6-1 to TRBJ2-1; D uncertain. The V gene's germline CDR1 is MNHNS and CDR2 SASEGT. V was pared by 7 bases and J by 7 bases, with 14 bases between. This CDR3 has 13 residues. CDR3 in amino acids: CASIPATWNEQFF. The CDR3 DNA follows: TGTGCCAGCATTCCAGCGACCTGGAATGAGCAGTTCTTC.

This rearrangement joins TRBV19 to TRBJ2-2; D not certain. V lost 8 bases and J lost 2, with 9 bases in between. The germline V gene has CDR1 LNHDA and CDR2 SQIVND (reference sequence). CDR3 length: 13 residues. CDR3 bases: TGTGCCAGTCGAAGAGTTAACACCGGGGAGCTGTTTTTT. The encoded protein is CASRRVNTGELFF.

CDR3 DNA sequence: TGCGCCAGCTCGAGGACCGGGACAACAGATACGCAGTATTTT. Translating it yields CASSRTGTTDTQYF. This chain uses TRBV4-1 with TRBJ2-3; perhaps TRBD1 as D (6 bases). The CDR3 sequence is 14 residues long. Between the trimmed V and J ends, which lost 8 bases and 3 bases, there was a span of 15 bases. Per germline, CDR1 MGHRA and CDR2 YSYEKL.

There are a few counts of this clone. The chain joins TRBV7-9 to TRBJ1-1; 10 bases align to TRBD1. The CDR3 covers 15 residues. Unmatched junction bases numbered 7, after V lost 4 bases and J lost 5 bases. CDR1 SEHNR and CDR2 FQNEAQ come from the germline V gene (reference sequence). The CDR3 DNA follows: TGTGCCAGCAGCTCGCGGACAGGGGGAAGGACTGAAGCTTTCTTT. Translating gives CASSSRTGGRTEAFF.

The gene calls are TRBV5-5 and TRBJ2-5; D is uncertain. The CDR3 has 12 residues. The germline CDR1 and CDR2 sequences are SGHKS and YYEKEE (reference sequence). Trimming shortened V by 2 bases and J by 5 bases, and 7 bases separated the two germline ends. DNA for the CDR3: TGTGCCAGCAGCTTTTTTGCTGAGACCCAGTACTTC. This translates into CASSFFAETQYF.

A few counts support this clone. This sample also contains other DNA sequences that code for the same CDR3. The chain couples TRBV5-1 to TRBJ1-1, with D hard to call. This CDR3 spans 14 amino acids. Trimming removed 1 base at V and 2 bases at J, with 9 bases between. Germline CDR1 and CDR2: SGHRS and YFSETQ. CDR3 in DNA: TGCGCCAGCAGCTTGCTGGGAACCAACACTGAAGCTTTCTTT. It yields the protein CASSLLGTNTEAFF.

The chain has TRBV19 and TRBJ1-2; no definite D call. Germline CDR1 reads LNHDA; CDR2 reads SQIVND (reference sequence). The CDR3 runs to 11 residues. The V and J ends lost 10 bases and 2 bases respectively, with 8 bases between them. CDR3 residues: CATSGNYGYTF. The CDR3 DNA is TGTGCCACCAGCGGAAACTATGGCTACACCTTC.

The rearrangement uses TRBV11-2 and TRBJ2-5; 8 bases align to TRBD2. CDR1 is SGHAT and CDR2 is FQNNGV in the germline V gene. This CDR3 has 17 amino acids. The V gene end was trimmed by 4 bases and the J gene end by 5 bases; junction bases not matched to a gene: 15. CDR3 residues: CASSSGGLAGAGETQYF. CDR3 sequence (DNA): TGTGCCAGCAGCTCGGGGGGGCTCGCGGGAGCTGGGGAGACCCAGTACTTC.

This chain joins TRBV11-2 and TRBJ2-3, with a weak D call TRBD1 (5 bases). This CDR3 has 17 residues. Trimming stripped 1 base from V and 2 bases from J, with 16 bases between. The germline gives CDR1 SGHAT, CDR2 FQNNGV. CDR3 amino acids: CASSLGGARGTTDTQYF. The CDR3 DNA is TGTGCCAGCAGCTTAGGTGGTGCAAGGGGAACCACAGATACGCAGTATTTT.

V usage is TRBV11-2 and J usage is TRBJ2-3, with D uncertain. The CDR3 extends over 14 amino acids. Germline lookup yields CDR1 SGHAT and CDR2 FQNNGV. With 4 bases removed from V and 6 bases from J, the gap between germline ends came to 14 bases. The CDR3, as DNA: TGTGCCAGCAGCTCCCGAAATGTGGGGGATACGCAGTATTTT. Translating gives CASSSRNVGDTQYF.

Worth noting for this clone: Other DNA sequences in the same sample also yield this CDR3. The chain is built from TRBV9 and TRBJ2-6, with D unclear. Between the trimmed V and J ends, which lost 3 bases and 4 bases, there was a span of 8 bases. The CDR3 length is 14 residues. Germline CDR1 and CDR2: SGDLS and YYNGEE. For the CDR3, the DNA is TGTGCCAGCAGCGATAGGGCCGGGGCCAACGTCCTGACTTTC. Its protein is CASSDRAGANVLTF.

Note on this clone: The sample holds other DNA sequences that translate to the same CDR3. This chain connects TRBV7-2 to TRBJ2-3; TRBD2 agrees at 9 bases. This CDR3 region has 15 residues. Germline trimming cut 1 base from V and 6 bases from J; bases unmatched to any gene: 5. Germline CDR1 and CDR2: SGHTA and FQGNSA. The CDR3 spells CASSLGGLAADTQYF. CDR3 sequence (DNA): TGTGCCAGCAGCTTAGGGGGACTAGCAGCCGATACGCAGTATTTT.

The chain recombines TRBV27 with TRBJ2-7; TRBD2 matches 15 bases. Germline-derived CDR1 and CDR2 are MNHEY and SMNVEV (reference sequence). The CDR3 has 17 amino acids. V shed 5 bases, J shed 4 bases, and the junction held 9 bases outside the gene matches. DNA of the CDR3: TGTGCCAGCAGTAAATCGGGACTAGCGGGAGGTTCGTACGAGCAGTACTTC. Residues: CASSKSGLAGGSYEQYF.

This chain joins TRBV5-1 and TRBJ2-4; 9 bases match TRBD2. In germline, CDR1 is SGHRS, CDR2 YFSETQ. J gave up 8 bases and V 2 bases, and 5 bases lay outside the gene matches. This CDR3 region has 14 residues. CDR3 DNA: TGCGCCAGCAGCTTTAGGACTAGCGAGGACATTCAGTACTTC. Protein: CASSFRTSEDIQYF. The complete variable domain, with remaining parts taken from reference TRBV5-1 and TRBJ2-4, reads KAGVTQTPRYLIKTRGQQVTLSCSPISGHRSVSWYQQTPGQGLQFLFEYFSETQRNKGNFPGRFSGRQFSNSRSEMNVSTLELGDSALYLCASSFRTSEDIQYFGAGTRLSVL.

This clone was counted only a few times. This is likely an artifact of a read error, given a far larger clone one base away. Other DNA sequences in the same sample also yield this CDR3. The V gene is TRBV28, the J gene TRBJ1-4, with unresolved D. The CDR3 is 10 amino acids. Between the trimmed V and J ends, which lost 7 bases and 5 bases, there was a span of 2 bases. Germline assignment: CDR1 MDHEN and CDR2 SYDVKM. The CDR3: CASKNEKLFF. Here the CDR3 DNA reads TGTGCCAGCAAAAATGAAAAACTGTTTTTT. Together with reference TRBV28 and TRBJ1-4, the CDR3 gives the full variable domain: DVKVTQSSRYLVKRTGEKVFLECVQDMDHENMFWYRQDPGLGLRLIYFSYDVKMKEKGDIPEGYSVSREKKERFSLILESASTNQTSMYLCASKNEKLFFGSGTQLSVL.

CDR3 region: CASSGSLGRGPDGLFF. CDR3 DNA: TGTGCCAGCAGTGGTTCGTTGGGCAGGGGTCCCGACGGACTCTTTTTT. V and J are TRBV2 and TRBJ1-4; D perhaps matches TRBD1 (6 bases). The CDR3 consists of 16 residues. V was cut by 4 bases and J by 17 bases, with 29 bases left in between. Germline values: CDR1 SNHLY, CDR2 FYNNEI.

Details on this clone: The same CDR3 can be traced to other DNA sequences in this sample. The CDR3 DNA is TGTGCCAGCTCTACCGACAGTAACTATGGCTACACCTTC. Translated, it gives CASSTDSNYGYTF. The V gene is TRBV18, the J gene TRBJ1-2, with a possible D match to TRBD1 (5 bases). V lost 6 bases to trimming and J lost 1 base, with 9 bases between them. The CDR3 extends over 13 amino acids. The germline CDR1 and CDR2 sequences are KGHSH and LQKENI.

The V and J genes are TRBV30 and TRBJ2-2, with no clear D. With 1 base removed from V and 6 bases from J, the gap between germline ends came to 6 bases. Germline-derived CDR1 and CDR2 are GTSNPN and SVGIG (reference sequence). The CDR3 is 12 residues long. The CDR3 sequence: CAWSAIAGELFF. DNA for the CDR3: TGTGCCTGGAGTGCTATCGCCGGGGAGCTGTTTTTT. The whole variable domain, filled in from reference TRBV30 and TRBJ2-2, reads SQTIHQWPATLVQPVGSPLSLECTVEGTSNPNLYWYRQAAGRGLQLLFYSVGIGQISSEVPQNLSASRPQDRQFILSSKKLLLSDSGFYLCAWSAIAGELFFGEGSRLTVL.

The genes are TRBV5-1 and TRBJ2-1; D assignment may be TRBD1 or TRBD2 (5 bases each). The CDR3 spans 14 residues. The V end lost 4 bases, the J end lost 7 bases, and 15 bases lay between the germline ends. Per the germline V gene, CDR1 is SGHRS and CDR2 is YFSETQ. CDR3 sequence (DNA): TGCGCCAGCAGCGGGACGAGAGACGGAAATGAGCAGTTCTTC. This gives the protein CASSGTRDGNEQFF.

The chain joins TRBV6-1 to TRBJ1-5; 7 positions agree with TRBD1. This CDR3 spans 14 amino acids. With 6 bases clipped from V and 2 bases from J, the junction kept 4 bases outside the gene matches. The germline V gene encodes CDR1 MNHNS and CDR2 SASEGT. Written as DNA, the CDR3 is TGTGCCAGCAGACAAACAGGGGGCAATCAGCCCCAGCATTTT. Its protein product is CASRQTGGNQPQHF.

The chain couples TRBV20-1 to TRBJ2-3, with D uncertain. In germline, CDR1 is DFQATT, CDR2 SNEGSKA (reference sequence). V lost 6 bases and J 6 bases, leaving 10 bases between the germline ends. The CDR3 consists of 11 residues. CDR3 DNA: TGCAGTGCCTACACCGGGGATACGCAGTATTTT. Its translation: CSAYTGDTQYF.

This clone was counted once. The chain employs TRBV6-6 and TRBJ1-2; no firm D call. The germline V and J ends were trimmed by 5 bases and 5 bases, with 6 bases remaining between them. The CDR3 covers 11 residues. Germline CDR1 MNHNY, CDR2 SVGAGI (reference sequence). CDR3 DNA sequence: TGTGCCAGCAGTCAACTTTATGGCTACACCTTC. It codes for CASSQLYGYTF.

Note on this clone: Because the CDR3's place on the DNA is in doubt, the DNA is left out and the CDR3 is given as listed by TCRdb. The chain has TRBV15 and TRBJ2-7; TRBD2 was called by the table and not checked on the DNA. The germline V gene encodes CDR1 LNHNV and CDR2 YYDKDF (reference sequence). The CDR3 contains 15 residues when both ends are counted. CDR3 region: CATSRDWGLGSGKHF.

This clone was found a few times. The chain combines TRBV10-1 with TRBJ1-1; D is unclear. V lost 3 bases and J 5 bases, leaving 10 bases between the germline ends. The CDR3 length is 13 residues. Germline V gene lookup returns CDR1 WNHNN and CDR2 SYGVQD (reference sequence). The CDR3 nucleotides are TGCGCCAGCAGTGACAGCCCCGCTACTGAAGCTTTCTTT. Its translation is CASSDSPATEAFF.